A selection of T cell receptor beta chains follows, all from one sample in a study of blood T cell repertoires in COVID-19. Using immunoSEQ multiplex PCR, the repertoire was profiled, and TCRdb retains in-frame clones only, with some absent. The table lists approximately 440,000 clones, approximately 88% of them singletons. Material for sequencing was peripheral blood. Source of these receptors: a woman aged 50 to 60 with COVID-19, enrolled during active disease. The conserved cysteine and the conserved F or W are not part of the CDR3 here. A D gene is named only where the DNA matches it firmly.

d_gene: .; v_gene: TRBV6-5; CDR3aa: ASSFDIVGRQF
d_gene: .; v_gene: TRBV6-2/TRBV6-3; CDR3aa: ASSPTTGTRSYNEQF
d_gene: .; v_gene: TRBV2; CDR3aa: ASSVRTDTEAF
d_gene: .; v_gene: TRBV21-1; CDR3aa: ASSRDREANYGYT
d_gene: .; v_gene: TRBV19; CDR3aa: ASSSQDSLNEKLF
d_gene: TRBD1; v_gene: TRBV11-2; CDR3aa: ASSVGTGGYYGYT
d_gene: .; v_gene: TRBV2; CDR3aa: ASRGALLSEQY
d_gene: .; v_gene: TRBV20-1; CDR3aa: SASPLGNSGNTIY
d_gene: TRBD1; v_gene: TRBV19; CDR3aa: ASLPGTGVLHSGNTIY
d_gene: .; v_gene: TRBV15; CDR3aa: ATSGIQVLLGTEAF
d_gene: .; v_gene: TRBV30; CDR3aa: AWAPRQTGGTEAF
d_gene: .; v_gene: TRBV3-1/TRBV3-2; CDR3aa: ASSPPGQTNYGYT
d_gene: .; v_gene: TRBV12-3/TRBV12-4; CDR3aa: ASSDGYSYEQY
d_gene: .; v_gene: TRBV28; CDR3aa: ASMAETEFPGANVLT
d_gene: .; v_gene: TRBV6-6; CDR3aa: ASSPSSYEQY
d_gene: .; v_gene: TRBV5-5; CDR3aa: ASSPRGGDGYT
d_gene: .; v_gene: TRBV19; CDR3aa: ASSLQFYSGNTIY
d_gene: .; v_gene: TRBV3-1/TRBV3-2; CDR3aa: ASSRDSTGAGELF
d_gene: TRBD1; v_gene: TRBV11-2; CDR3aa: ASSLGDRGSYGYT
d_gene: TRBD1; v_gene: TRBV19; CDR3aa: ASSEPRGQGESQH
d_gene: .; v_gene: TRBV30; CDR3aa: AWTGNGETQY
d_gene: TRBD2; v_gene: TRBV9; CDR3aa: ASSFREGDTQY
d_gene: TRBD1; v_gene: TRBV12-5; CDR3aa: ASGSGTVLTTEAF
d_gene: .; v_gene: TRBV19; CDR3aa: ASSIATDYGYT
d_gene: TRBD2; v_gene: TRBV20-1; CDR3aa: SAWTSGTV
d_gene: TRBD1; v_gene: TRBV5-5; CDR3aa: ASSRKQGADVTQY
d_gene: .; v_gene: TRBV5-1; CDR3aa: ASSWAPNEQQF
d_gene: .; v_gene: TRBV30; CDR3aa: AWSPSPATLASQSDTQY
d_gene: .; v_gene: TRBV28; CDR3aa: ASSPLADSYEQY
d_gene: .; v_gene: TRBV5-1; CDR3aa: ASSLDASTEAF
d_gene: TRBD1; v_gene: TRBV6-1; CDR3aa: ASSERPGQGGYT
d_gene: .; v_gene: TRBV7-8; CDR3aa: ASSPSSQETQY
d_gene: .; v_gene: TRBV2; CDR3aa: ASRADSNYGYT
d_gene: .; v_gene: TRBV5-1; CDR3aa: ASSSEGLGWNLMTGSTGTEAF
d_gene: TRBD1; v_gene: TRBV19; CDR3aa: ATTGQLNTEAF
d_gene: TRBD2; v_gene: TRBV18; CDR3aa: ASSPPSGGATGELF
d_gene: .; v_gene: TRBV30; CDR3aa: AWTTGATDTQY
d_gene: TRBD1; v_gene: TRBV7-9; CDR3aa: ASSPGTGVAEQY
d_gene: TRBD2; v_gene: TRBV27; CDR3aa: ASSFARTSGGALQY
d_gene: .; v_gene: TRBV10-3; CDR3aa: AIRDEITGSSYEQY
d_gene: .; v_gene: TRBV30; CDR3aa: AWSLGDSYEQY
d_gene: .; v_gene: TRBV29-1; CDR3aa: SVEQGRTHYGYT
d_gene: .; v_gene: TRBV10-3; CDR3aa: ATLRGGTDTQY
d_gene: .; v_gene: TRBV5-1; CDR3aa: ASSSGTLNEQY
d_gene: TRBD2; v_gene: TRBV18; CDR3aa: ASSPPVAGLSETQY
d_gene: TRBD1; v_gene: TRBV3-1/TRBV3-2; CDR3aa: ASSFRDRGNEQF
d_gene: TRBD2; v_gene: TRBV18; CDR3aa: ASSWQGISGTSSYEQY
d_gene: .; v_gene: TRBV21-1; CDR3aa: ASSKTKADTQY
d_gene: .; v_gene: TRBV28; CDR3aa: ASSSDGGQETQY
d_gene: .; v_gene: TRBV3-1/TRBV3-2; CDR3aa: ASSRHSSYEQY
d_gene: .; v_gene: TRBV6-6; CDR3aa: ASSYGLGQLNDGYT
d_gene: TRBD1; v_gene: TRBV5-1; CDR3aa: ASSLEYRGRTEAF
d_gene: TRBD1; v_gene: TRBV4-2; CDR3aa: ASSPGTGDQPQH
d_gene: .; v_gene: TRBV30; CDR3aa: AWRKDLFGDTQY
d_gene: .; v_gene: TRBV10-1; CDR3aa: ASKKTGTGELF
d_gene: .; v_gene: TRBV6-6; CDR3aa: ASSLDQGSGANVLT
d_gene: .; v_gene: TRBV27; CDR3aa: ASTPRVSEQF
d_gene: .; v_gene: TRBV6-1; CDR3aa: ASSEGTSTEAF
d_gene: .; v_gene: TRBV19; CDR3aa: ASKTDNEQF
d_gene: TRBD1; v_gene: TRBV2; CDR3aa: ASSPLRGLLGTEAF